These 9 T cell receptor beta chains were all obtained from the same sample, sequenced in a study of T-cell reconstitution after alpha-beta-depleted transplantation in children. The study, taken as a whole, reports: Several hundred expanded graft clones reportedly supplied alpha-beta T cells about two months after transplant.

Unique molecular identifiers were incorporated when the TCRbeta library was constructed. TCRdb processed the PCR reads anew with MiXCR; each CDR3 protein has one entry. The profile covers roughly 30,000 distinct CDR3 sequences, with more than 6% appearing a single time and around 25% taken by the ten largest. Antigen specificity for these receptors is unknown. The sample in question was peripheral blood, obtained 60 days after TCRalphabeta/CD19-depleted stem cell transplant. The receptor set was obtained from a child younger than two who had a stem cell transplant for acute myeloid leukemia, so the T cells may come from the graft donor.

As DNA, the CDR3 is TGTGCCAGGGGCCCCGGGCTCCTCTGCGGCTACACCTTC. It codes for CARGPGLLCGYTF. V is TRBV5-2 and J is TRBJ1-2; the table's D call, TRBD1, was not checked against the DNA. TRBV5-2 is annotated as a pseudogene. The CDR3 totals 13 residues.

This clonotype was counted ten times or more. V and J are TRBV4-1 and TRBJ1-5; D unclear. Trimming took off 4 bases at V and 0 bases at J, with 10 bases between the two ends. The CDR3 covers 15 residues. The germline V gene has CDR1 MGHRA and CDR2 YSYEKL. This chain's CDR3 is CASSPQENSNQPQHF. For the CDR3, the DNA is TGCGCCAGCAGCCCCCAAGAAAATAGCAATCAGCCCCAGCATTTT.

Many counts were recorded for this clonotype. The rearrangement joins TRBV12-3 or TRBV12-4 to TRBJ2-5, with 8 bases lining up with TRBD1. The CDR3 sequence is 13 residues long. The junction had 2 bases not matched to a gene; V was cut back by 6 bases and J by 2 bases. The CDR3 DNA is TGTGCCAGCAGCCGGACAGGGCAAGAGACCCAGTACTTC. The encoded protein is CASSRTGQETQYF.

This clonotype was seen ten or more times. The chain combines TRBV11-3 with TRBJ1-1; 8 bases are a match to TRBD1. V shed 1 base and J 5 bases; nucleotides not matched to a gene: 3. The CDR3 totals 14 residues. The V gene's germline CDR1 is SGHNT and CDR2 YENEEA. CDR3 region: CASSLAGGRTEAFF. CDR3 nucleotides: TGTGCCAGCAGCTTAGCAGGGGGCCGGACTGAAGCTTTCTTT.

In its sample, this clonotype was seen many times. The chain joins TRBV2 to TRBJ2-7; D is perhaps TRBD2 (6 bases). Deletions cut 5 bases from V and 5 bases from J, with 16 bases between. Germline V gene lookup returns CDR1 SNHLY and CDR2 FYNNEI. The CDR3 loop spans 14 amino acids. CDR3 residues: CASSRLGPGDEQYF. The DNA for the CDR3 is TGTGCCAGCAGTCGACTAGGGCCAGGCGACGAGCAGTACTTC.

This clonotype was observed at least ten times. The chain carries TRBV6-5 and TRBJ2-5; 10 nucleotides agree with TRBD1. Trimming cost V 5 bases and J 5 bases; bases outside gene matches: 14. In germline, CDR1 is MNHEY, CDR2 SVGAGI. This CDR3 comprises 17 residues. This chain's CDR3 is CASSTRGTGVPGETQYF. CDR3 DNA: TGTGCCAGCAGTACTCGCGGGACAGGGGTACCAGGGGAGACCCAGTACTTC.

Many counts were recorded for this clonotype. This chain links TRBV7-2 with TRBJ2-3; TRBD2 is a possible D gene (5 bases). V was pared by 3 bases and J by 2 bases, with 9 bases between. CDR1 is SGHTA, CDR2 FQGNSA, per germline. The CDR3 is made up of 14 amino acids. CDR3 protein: CASSFLAATDTQYF. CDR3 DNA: TGTGCCAGCAGCTTTCTAGCCGCCACAGATACGCAGTATTTT.

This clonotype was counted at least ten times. DNA for the CDR3: TGCGCCAGCAGCTTGGTAACTCTGACGAACACCGGGGAGCTGTTTTTT. It specifies CASSLVTLTNTGELFF. The genes are TRBV5-1 and TRBJ2-2; D gene unclear. Germline CDR1 is SGHRS and CDR2 is YFSETQ. The CDR3 runs to 16 residues. With 0 bases removed from V and 0 bases from J, the gap between germline ends came to 9 bases.

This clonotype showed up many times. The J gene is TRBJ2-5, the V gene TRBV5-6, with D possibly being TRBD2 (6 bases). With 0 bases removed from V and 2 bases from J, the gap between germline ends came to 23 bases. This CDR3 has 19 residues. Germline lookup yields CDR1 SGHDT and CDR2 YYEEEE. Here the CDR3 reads CASSLGWDFPNIWQETQYF. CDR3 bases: TGTGCCAGCAGCTTGGGATGGGACTTCCCCAATATTTGGCAAGAGACCCAGTACTTC.